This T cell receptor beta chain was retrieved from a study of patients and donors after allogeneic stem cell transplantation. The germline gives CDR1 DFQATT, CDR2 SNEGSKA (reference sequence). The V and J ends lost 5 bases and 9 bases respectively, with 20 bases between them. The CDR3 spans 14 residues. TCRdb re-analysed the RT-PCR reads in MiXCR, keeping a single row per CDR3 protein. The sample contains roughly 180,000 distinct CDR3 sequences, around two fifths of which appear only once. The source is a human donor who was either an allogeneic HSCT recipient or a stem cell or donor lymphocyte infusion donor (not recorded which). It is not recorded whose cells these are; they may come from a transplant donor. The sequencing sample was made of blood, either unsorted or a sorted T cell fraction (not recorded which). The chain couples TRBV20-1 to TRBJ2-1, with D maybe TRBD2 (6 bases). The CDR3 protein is CSARAPGLQSEQFF. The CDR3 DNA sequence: TGCAGTGCTCGAGCGCCGGGACTTCAGAGTGAGCAGTTCTTC.